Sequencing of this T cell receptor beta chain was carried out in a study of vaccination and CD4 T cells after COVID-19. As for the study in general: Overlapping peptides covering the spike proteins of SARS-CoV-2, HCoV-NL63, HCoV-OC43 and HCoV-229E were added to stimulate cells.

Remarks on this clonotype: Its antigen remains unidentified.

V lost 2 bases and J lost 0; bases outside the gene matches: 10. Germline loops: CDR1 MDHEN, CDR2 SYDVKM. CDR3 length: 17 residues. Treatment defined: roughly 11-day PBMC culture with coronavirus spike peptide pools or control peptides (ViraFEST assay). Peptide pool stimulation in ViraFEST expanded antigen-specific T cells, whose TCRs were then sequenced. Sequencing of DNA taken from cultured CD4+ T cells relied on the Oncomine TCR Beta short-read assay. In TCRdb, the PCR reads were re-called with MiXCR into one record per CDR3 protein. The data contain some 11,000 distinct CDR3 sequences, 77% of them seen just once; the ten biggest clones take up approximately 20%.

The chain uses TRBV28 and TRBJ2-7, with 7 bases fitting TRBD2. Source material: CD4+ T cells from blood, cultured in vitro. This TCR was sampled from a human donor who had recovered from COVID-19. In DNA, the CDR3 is TGTGCCAGCAGTTTAAACCCCTGGGGGGGAGGCTCCTACGAGCAGTACTTC. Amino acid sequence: CASSLNPWGGGSYEQYF. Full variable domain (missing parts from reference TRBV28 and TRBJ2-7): DVKVTQSSRYLVKRTGEKVFLECVQDMDHENMFWYRQDPGLGLRLIYFSYDVKMKEKGDIPEGYSVSREKKERFSLILESASTNQTSMYLCASSLNPWGGGSYEQYFGPGTRLTVT.